One T cell receptor beta chain is described in this entry. Its target is unknown. The authors gated naive CD8+ T cells as CD45RO-CCR7+CD27+CD95-. This record belongs to a study of CXCR3-negative and CXCR3-positive naive CD8 T cells. Per germline, CDR1 MNHEY and CDR2 SVGEGT. This CDR3 contains 15 residues. General study findings and limits: Comparison of naive cells showed more hydrophobic TRB CDR3s in CXCR3-positive than in CXCR3-negative naive cells.

The TRB cDNA libraries were prepared by 5' RACE with UMI labels. TCRdb reprocessed the 5' RACE reads, with one entry per CDR3 protein and no DNA. The record lists 140,000 to 150,000 distinct CDR3 sequences, of which the ten most abundant hold about 0.28%. The receptor comes from a human donor in good health. Some clones in this sample may be carry-over from other donors' samples. V and J are TRBV6-2 or TRBV6-3 and TRBJ2-7; as DNA is missing, the TRBD2 call by TCRdb cannot be tested. The material sequenced was naive CXCR3+ CD8+ T cells from blood. Subset described: CD45RO-CCR7+CD27+CD95- naive CD8+ T cells expressing CXCR3 (TNR3+). The CDR3 loop is CASSTSGEGPVEQYF.